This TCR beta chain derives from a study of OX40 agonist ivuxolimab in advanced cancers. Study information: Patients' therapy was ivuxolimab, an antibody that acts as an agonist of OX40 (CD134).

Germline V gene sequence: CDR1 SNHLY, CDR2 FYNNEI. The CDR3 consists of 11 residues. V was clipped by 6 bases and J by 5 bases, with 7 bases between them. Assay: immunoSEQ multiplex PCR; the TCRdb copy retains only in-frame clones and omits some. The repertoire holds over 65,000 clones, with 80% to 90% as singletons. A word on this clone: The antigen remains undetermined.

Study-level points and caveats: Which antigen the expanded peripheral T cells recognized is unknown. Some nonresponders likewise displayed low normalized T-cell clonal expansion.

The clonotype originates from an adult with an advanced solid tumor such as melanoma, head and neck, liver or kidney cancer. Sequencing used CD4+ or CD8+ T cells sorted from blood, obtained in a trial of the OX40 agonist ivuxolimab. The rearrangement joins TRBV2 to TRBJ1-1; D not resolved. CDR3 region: CASRAVTEAFF. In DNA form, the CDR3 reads TGTGCCAGCAGGGCGGTGACTGAAGCTTTCTTT.